The 25 T cell receptor beta chains listed next were all sequenced from one sample in a study of PD-1 blockade in classical Hodgkin lymphoma (dated by TCRdb to the early 2020s). The library was generated by the immunoSEQ multiplex PCR assay. TCRdb took this table from immuneACCESS and kept in-frame rearrangements with V and J called. Such tables lack part of the clones; where checked against another copy, unresolved V genes explain under half of the gap, and the rest is unexplained. The sample yields 14,000 to 15,000 clones; about 61% were counted once. Around 10% of the sample is held by the ten biggest clonotypes. The time point label here, explained by the study, means: cycle 1 day 1 (C1D1), immediately before nivolumab initiation. Relapse after autologous stem cell transplantation had occurred in all trial patients, and cohorts A, B and C were distinguished by prior brentuximab vedotin exposure.

This sample comprised peripheral blood mononuclear cells (PBMCs), obtained at baseline. The receptors here all came from a human donor with classical Hodgkin lymphoma.

The chain couples TRBV7-2 to TRBJ1-2, with 9 bases that match TRBD1. CDR1 is SGHTA, CDR2 FQGNSA, per germline. This CDR3 has 14 amino acids. The V gene end was trimmed by 5 bases and the J gene end by 2 bases; junction bases not matched to a gene: 3. The CDR3 DNA is TGTGCCAGCAGCATCGGGACAGGGAACTATGGCTACACCTTC. As protein: CASSIGTGNYGYTF.

CDR3 region: CASSFYNLAGDYEQYF. The CDR3 nucleotides are TGTGCCAGCAGCTTCTATAATTTAGCGGGGGACTACGAGCAGTACTTC. The J gene is TRBJ2-7, the V gene TRBV7-9; 9 bases agree with TRBD2. V lost 3 bases to trimming and J lost 3 bases; unmatched junction nucleotides: 9. This CDR3 has 16 amino acids. Germline CDR1 and CDR2: SEHNR and FQNEAQ (reference sequence).

On this clone itself: Other nucleotide sequences from this sample produce the same CDR3. The rearrangement links TRBV7-2 to TRBJ2-7, with D possibly matching TRBD1 (6 bases). The length of the CDR3 is 15 residues. Trimming took off 5 bases at V and 0 bases at J, with 14 bases between the two ends. CDR1 SGHTA and CDR2 FQGNSA come from the germline V gene. CDR3 amino acids: CASSPSGTFSYEQYF. CDR3 coding DNA: TGTGCCAGCAGCCCCTCCGGGACATTCTCCTACGAGCAGTACTTC.

The rearrangement joins TRBV10-1 to TRBJ2-5; no clear D gene. The CDR3 consists of 16 residues. V was clipped by 6 bases and J by 2 bases, with 19 bases between them. In germline, CDR1 is WNHNN, CDR2 SYGVQD (reference sequence). As DNA, the CDR3 is TGCGCCAGCAGGGAAGTAATATTAGATACTCAAGAGACCCAGTACTTC. Protein product: CASREVILDTQETQYF.

The DNA for the CDR3 is TGTGCCAGCAGCTTGGGGGGGGCTAGCGGGAGAGGAGAGCAGTACTTC. Its protein product is CASSLGGASGRGEQYF. The chain has TRBV5-4 and TRBJ2-7, with 10 nucleotides matching TRBD2. This CDR3 is built from 16 residues. CDR1 is SGHNT, CDR2 YYREEE, per germline (reference sequence). Trimming took 0 bases from V and 7 from J; bases not matched to a gene: 10. Using reference TRBV5-4 and TRBJ2-7 for the parts outside the CDR3, the full variable domain is ETGVTQSPTHLIKTRGQQVTLRCSSQSGHNTVSWYQQALGQGPQFIFQYYREEENGRGNFPPRFSGLQFPNYSSELNVNALELDDSALYLCASSLGGASGRGEQYFGPGTRLTVT.

The J gene is TRBJ1-5, the V gene TRBV2; D is unclear. Trimming took off 7 bases at V and 2 bases at J, with 9 bases between the two ends. In germline, CDR1 is SNHLY, CDR2 FYNNEI. This CDR3 is 13 amino acids long. This chain's CDR3 is CASIRDRNQPQHF. CDR3 in DNA: TGTGCCAGCATTAGGGATCGCAATCAGCCCCAGCATTTT.

The rearrangement links TRBV5-1 to TRBJ2-1; 7 nucleotides line up with TRBD2. The CDR3 spans 14 residues. Germline CDR1 is SGHRS and CDR2 is YFSETQ. The ends lost 0 bases at V and 6 bases at J; junction bases unmatched: 3. CDR3 DNA sequence: TGCGCCAGCAGCTTGGCTAGCGGACTCAATGAGCAGTTCTTC. It translates to CASSLASGLNEQFF.

This chain links TRBV6-1 with TRBJ2-3; possible D gene TRBD1, 7 bases. V gave up 11 bases and J gave up 0 bases, with 15 bases separating them. CDR3 length: 14 residues. In germline, CDR1 is MNHNS, CDR2 SASEGT. Written as DNA, the CDR3 is TGTGCCGTGACAGGGACTGCTAGCACAGATACGCAGTATTTT. Protein product: CAVTGTASTDTQYF.

CDR3 DNA sequence: TGTGCCAGCAGCGTAAGCCCAGATTTCAATCAGCCCCAGCATTTT. This translates into CASSVSPDFNQPQHF. The rearrangement joins TRBV7-2 to TRBJ1-5, with D uncertain. Trimming shortened V by 5 bases and J by 3 bases, and 14 bases separated the two germline ends. Germline CDR1 SGHTA, CDR2 FQGNSA. The CDR3 runs 15 residues.

The chain joins TRBV28 to TRBJ2-6, with D perhaps matching TRBD1 or TRBD2 (5 bases each). Trimming took off 3 bases at V and 2 bases at J, with 8 bases between the two ends. This CDR3 contains 15 residues. Germline V gene lookup returns CDR1 MDHEN and CDR2 SYDVKM. The CDR3 is CASSFRGTGANVLTF. DNA of the CDR3: TGTGCCAGCAGTTTTCGGGGCACTGGGGCCAACGTCCTGACTTTC.

By sample fraction, this clone is medium-sized (0.01 to 0.1%). The V call is TRBV7-6, the J call TRBJ2-1, with unresolved D. Trimming took 4 bases from V and 5 from J, leaving 6 bases between them. The CDR3 is 12 amino acids. Germline lookup yields CDR1 SGHVS and CDR2 FNYEAQ. The CDR3 region has the DNA TGTGCCAGCAGCTACGGAAACAATGAGCAGTTCTTC. Translating gives CASSYGNNEQFF.

V gene TRBV6-6 combines with J gene TRBJ2-5; maybe TRBD1 (5 bases). Trimming shortened V by 6 bases and J by 0 bases, and 11 bases separated the two germline ends. The CDR3 extends over 14 amino acids. Germline V lookup: CDR1 MNHNY, CDR2 SVGAGI (reference sequence). The CDR3 nucleotides are TGTGCCAGCAGCTCGGAACAGGACCAAGAGACCCAGTACTTC. Translation: CASSSEQDQETQYF.

This clone was observed a handful of times. The chain joins TRBV11-2 to TRBJ2-3, with D unresolved. Germline assignment: CDR1 SGHAT and CDR2 FQNNGV. CDR3 length: 12 amino acids. Trimming shortened V by 5 bases and J by 3 bases, and 6 bases separated the two germline ends. CDR3 nucleotide sequence: TGTGCCAGCAGCCCCGAAACAGATACGCAGTATTTT. Its protein is CASSPETDTQYF. The whole variable domain, remainder taken from reference TRBV11-2 and TRBJ2-3, is EAGVAQSPRYKIIEKRQSVAFWCNPISGHATLYWYQQILGQGPKLLIQFQNNGVVDDSQLPKDRFSAERLKGVDSTLKIQPAKLEDSAVYLCASSPETDTQYFGPGTRLTVL.

The CDR3 is CASSMTGGPNYGYTF. The CDR3 DNA is TGTGCCAGCAGCATGACAGGGGGCCCCAACTATGGCTACACCTTC. The chain carries TRBV7-9 and TRBJ1-2; 10 bases map to TRBD1. The length of the CDR3 is 15 residues. CDR1 and CDR2 from the germline V gene are SEHNR and FQNEAQ (reference sequence). Trimming removed 5 bases from V and 2 bases from J; junction bases left unmatched: 5.

This sequence joins TRBV6-1 and TRBJ1-4; possibly TRBD1 for D (6 bases). Trimming removed 8 bases at V and 0 bases at J, with 7 bases between. Germline V gene data show CDR1 as MNHNS and CDR2 as SASEGT. The CDR3 runs to 13 residues. The CDR3 nucleotides are TGTGCCAGCCACAGGGCAACTAATGAAAAACTGTTTTTT. The encoded protein is CASHRATNEKLFF.

This clone counts as medium-sized. J is TRBJ2-7 and V is TRBV28, with D uncertain. Trimming removed 3 bases at V and 2 bases at J, with 8 bases between. Looked up from germline, CDR1 is MDHEN and CDR2 is SYDVKM. CDR3 length: 13 residues. CDR3 region: CASSFAPTYEQYF. DNA of the CDR3: TGTGCCAGCAGTTTTGCACCTACCTACGAGCAGTACTTC.

The J gene is TRBJ1-3, the V gene TRBV7-8; D is ambiguous. Between the trimmed V and J ends, which lost 7 bases and 7 bases, there was a span of 14 bases. The CDR3 is made up of 13 amino acids. CDR1 and CDR2 from the germline V gene are SGHVS and FQNEAQ. The CDR3 sequence is CASMVGTRNTIYF. CDR3 DNA: TGTGCCAGCATGGTCGGAACGCGGAACACCATATATTTT. Variable domain in full (rest from reference TRBV7-8 and TRBJ1-3): GAGVSQSPRYKVAKRGQDVALRCDPISGHVSLFWYQQALGQGPEFLTYFQNEAQLDKSGLPSDRFFAERPEGSVSTLKIQRTQQEDSAVYLCASMVGTRNTIYFGEGSWLTVV.

The table lists this clone with a few counts. The chain employs TRBV5-4 and TRBJ2-6, with D unresolved. Germline CDR1 reads SGHNT; CDR2 reads YYREEE (reference sequence). The CDR3 spans 16 residues. The V and J ends lost 7 bases and 0 bases respectively, with 14 bases between them. CDR3 in DNA: TGTGCCAGCGCCAGAGAACCTAACTCTGGGGCCAACGTCCTGACTTTC. Translated: CASAREPNSGANVLTF.

The J gene is TRBJ1-2, the V gene TRBV7-9; D is unresolved. The V and J ends lost 4 bases and 0 bases respectively, with 12 bases between them. Germline V CDR1 and CDR2: SEHNR, FQNEAQ (reference sequence). CDR3 length: 15 residues. CDR3 DNA sequence: TGTGCCAGCAGCTCGTCGAGCGTCTCTAACTATGGCTACACCTTC. Residues: CASSSSSVSNYGYTF.

The V gene is TRBV20-1, the J gene TRBJ2-1; D uncertain. The CDR3 has 10 residues. Germline V CDR1 and CDR2: DFQATT, SNEGSKA (reference sequence). V was pared by 5 bases and J by 5 bases, with 4 bases between. The CDR3, as DNA: TGCAGTGCTCCGAACAATGAGCAGTTCTTC. Protein: CSAPNNEQFF.

The rearrangement links TRBV27 to TRBJ2-2; 7 nucleotides agree with TRBD1. V trimming: 6 bases; J trimming: 6 bases; junction bases outside the gene matches: 4. Germline CDR1 MNHEY, CDR2 SMNVEV (reference sequence). The CDR3 consists of 13 residues. CDR3 nucleotide sequence: TGTGCCAGCAGGTTGACAGGGTCCGGGGAGCTGTTTTTT. It translates to CASRLTGSGELFF.

The gene calls are TRBV2 and TRBJ1-4; D possibly corresponds to TRBD1 (5 bases). V lost 3 bases, J lost 8 bases, and 19 bases lay in between. Germline loops: CDR1 SNHLY, CDR2 FYNNEI. The CDR3 extends over 16 amino acids. CDR3 sequence (DNA): TGTGCCAGCAGTGATTCCCAGGGTCCCCGGTACGAAAAACTGTTTTTT. This codes for CASSDSQGPRYEKLFF.

There are a few counts of this clone. The chain recombines TRBV30 with TRBJ1-1; TRBD1 might be the D (6 bases). Trimming shortened V by 4 bases and J by 3 bases, and 12 bases separated the two germline ends. Germline CDR1 reads GTSNPN; CDR2 reads SVGIG (reference sequence). The CDR3 spans 13 residues. The CDR3 is CAWNRDIDTEAFF. Written as DNA, the CDR3 is TGTGCCTGGAACAGGGACATTGACACTGAAGCTTTCTTT. Combining the CDR3 with reference TRBV30 and TRBJ1-1 gives the whole variable domain SQTIHQWPATLVQPVGSPLSLECTVEGTSNPNLYWYRQAAGRGLQLLFYSVGIGQISSEVPQNLSASRPQDRQFILSSKKLLLSDSGFYLCAWNRDIDTEAFFGQGTRLTVV.

The chain's CDR3 is CASSQGLAGRGEQFF. CDR3 DNA: TGTGCCAGCAGCCAAGGCCTAGCGGGACGGGGTGAGCAGTTCTTC. The rearrangement links TRBV14 to TRBJ2-1; TRBD2 matches 9 bases. The junction had 7 bases not matched to a gene; V was cut back by 1 base and J by 9 bases. In germline, CDR1 is SGHDN, CDR2 FVKESK. There are 15 residues in the CDR3.

This clone was seen only once. V usage is TRBV25-1 and J usage is TRBJ1-2; D possibly corresponds to TRBD1 (5 bases). CDR1 is MGHDK, CDR2 SYGVNS, per germline. This CDR3 has 15 residues. V was cut by 4 bases and J by 0 bases, with 12 bases left in between. CDR3 nucleotides: TGTGCCAGCAGTGGACCGGGGACCGCTAACTATGGCTACACCTTC. Encoded protein: CASSGPGTANYGYTF.